The T cell receptor beta chain described here comes from a study of shared clonotypes between healthy human individuals. Study-level points and caveats: A generally larger estimated richness was seen in naive subsets than in memory subsets.

The data were produced by immunoSEQ multiplex PCR, yet TCRdb's version contains in-frame clones alone and is incomplete. The sample holds some 630,000 clones, approximately 96% seen once. CDR3 size: 14 residues. The V end lost 3 bases, the J end lost 6 bases, and 15 bases lay between the germline ends. The germline CDR1 and CDR2 sequences are KGHSH and LQKENI. CD45RO-negative, CCR7-positively selected cells formed the naive CD8 fraction, excluding terminally differentiated effector memory CD45RA+ cells. Remarks on this clone: Its antigen remains unknown.

The TCR was taken from a woman aged 30 to 39 in good health. Material: naive CD8+ T cells sorted from blood. This sequence joins TRBV18 and TRBJ2-7, with D perhaps matching TRBD2 (6 bases). This CDR3 is CASSPEGWNLEQYF. DNA of the CDR3: TGTGCCAGCTCACCGGAGGGTTGGAACCTCGAGCAGTACTTC.